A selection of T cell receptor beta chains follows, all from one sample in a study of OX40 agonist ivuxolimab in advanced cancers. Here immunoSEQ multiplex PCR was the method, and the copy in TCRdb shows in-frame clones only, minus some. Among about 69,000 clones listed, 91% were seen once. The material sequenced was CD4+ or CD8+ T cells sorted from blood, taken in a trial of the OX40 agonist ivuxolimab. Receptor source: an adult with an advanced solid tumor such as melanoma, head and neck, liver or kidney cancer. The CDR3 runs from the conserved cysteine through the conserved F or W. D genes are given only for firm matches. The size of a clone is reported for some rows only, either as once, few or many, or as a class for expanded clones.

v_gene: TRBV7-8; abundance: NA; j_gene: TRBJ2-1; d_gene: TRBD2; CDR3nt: TGTGCCAGCAGCCCGGGGGGACTAGCGGTTTCAAGCTCCTACAATGAGCAGTTCTTC; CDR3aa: CASSPGGLAVSSSYNEQFF
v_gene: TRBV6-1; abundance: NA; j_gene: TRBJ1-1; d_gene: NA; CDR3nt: TGTGCCAGCAGTGAACCGAGCATGAACACTGAAGCTTTCTTT; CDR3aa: CASSEPSMNTEAFF
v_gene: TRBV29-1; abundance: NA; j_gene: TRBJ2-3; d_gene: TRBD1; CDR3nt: TGCAGCGGGGGACAGGGTACAGATACGCAGTATTTT; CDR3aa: CSGGQGTDTQYF
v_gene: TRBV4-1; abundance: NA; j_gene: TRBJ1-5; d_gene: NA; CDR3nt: TGCGCCAGCAGCCAAGTATTAAAAGAGCCCCAGCATTTT; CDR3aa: CASSQVLKEPQHF
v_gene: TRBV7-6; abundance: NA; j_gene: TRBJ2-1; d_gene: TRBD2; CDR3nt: TGTGCCAGCAGCTTAGAAGTAGCGGGAGGGCCCTTGGAGTTCTTC; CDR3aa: CASSLEVAGGPLEFF
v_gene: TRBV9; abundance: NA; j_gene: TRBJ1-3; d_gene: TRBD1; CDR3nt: TGTGCCAGCAGCGGACGGACAGGGGCCGACTCTGGAAACACCATATATTTT; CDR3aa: CASSGRTGADSGNTIYF
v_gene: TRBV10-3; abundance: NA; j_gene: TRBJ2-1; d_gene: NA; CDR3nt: TGTGCCATCAGCCGGGACTCCTATTACAATGAGCAGTTCTTC; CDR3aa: CAISRDSYYNEQFF
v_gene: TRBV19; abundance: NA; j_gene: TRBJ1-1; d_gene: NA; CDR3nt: TGTGCCAGTAGTATGGCGCTCTCCAAACTCGGGGACACTGAAGCTTTCTTT; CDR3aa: CASSMALSKLGDTEAFF
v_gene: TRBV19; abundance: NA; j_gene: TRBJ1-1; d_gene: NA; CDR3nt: TGTGCCAGTAGTATTACTGGAAGCGGGTGGGACACTGAAGCTTTCTTT; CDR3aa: CASSITGSGWDTEAFF
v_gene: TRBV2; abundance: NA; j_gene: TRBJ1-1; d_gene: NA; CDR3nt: TGTGCCAGCAGTTTGCAGTTCGCCACTGAAGCTTTCTTT; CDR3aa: CASSLQFATEAFF
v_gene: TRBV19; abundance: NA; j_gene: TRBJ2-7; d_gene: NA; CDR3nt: TGTGCCAGTAGTAGTGGTGCCTACGAGCAGTACTTC; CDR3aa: CASSSGAYEQYF
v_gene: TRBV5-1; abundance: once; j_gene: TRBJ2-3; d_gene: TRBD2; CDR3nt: TGCGCCAGCAGCTCTAGCGGAAGCACAGATACGCAGTATTTT; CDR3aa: CASSSSGSTDTQYF
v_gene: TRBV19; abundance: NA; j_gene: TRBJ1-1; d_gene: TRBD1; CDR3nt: TGTGCCAGTAGACACGGACAGGCCTACTTAGAAGCTTTCTTT; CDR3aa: CASRHGQAYLEAFF
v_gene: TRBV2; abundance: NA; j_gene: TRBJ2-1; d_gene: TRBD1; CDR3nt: TGTGCCAGCAGCGCGACGGGGACAGGGCCAGGGGAGCAGTTCTTC; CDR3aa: CASSATGTGPGEQFF
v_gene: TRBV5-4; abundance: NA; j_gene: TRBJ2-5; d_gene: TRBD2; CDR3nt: TGTGCCAGCAGCTGGACTAGCGGGAGGACACAAGAGACCCAGTACTTC; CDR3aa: CASSWTSGRTQETQYF
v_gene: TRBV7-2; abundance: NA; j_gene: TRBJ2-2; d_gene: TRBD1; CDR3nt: TGTGCCAGCAGCCGGGACAGAACGAACACCGGGGAGCTGTTTTTT; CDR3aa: CASSRDRTNTGELFF
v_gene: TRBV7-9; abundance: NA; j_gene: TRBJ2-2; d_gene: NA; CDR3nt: TGTGCCAGCAGCTTAAATCAGGGCGACACCGGGGAGCTGTTTTTT; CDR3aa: CASSLNQGDTGELFF
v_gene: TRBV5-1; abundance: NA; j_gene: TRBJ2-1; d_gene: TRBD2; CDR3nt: TGCGCCAGCAGCTTACTAGCGAATACTTACAATGAGCAGTTCTTC; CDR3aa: CASSLLANTYNEQFF
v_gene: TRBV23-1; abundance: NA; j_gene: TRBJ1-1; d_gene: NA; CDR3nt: TGCGCCAGCAGTCAATCTGGATTTGGATCGGGGAGGGGTACTGAAGCTTTCTTT; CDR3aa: CASSQSGFGSGRGTEAFF
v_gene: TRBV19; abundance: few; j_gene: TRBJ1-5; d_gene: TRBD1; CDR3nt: TGTGCCAGTAGGGGGACAGGGGGAGACTATAGCGAGGACAATCAGCCCCAGCATTTT; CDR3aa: CASRGTGGDYSEDNQPQHF